The T cell receptor (beta chain) under discussion was sequenced for a study of technical replicates of blood from four donors. Sequencing used immunoSEQ multiplex PCR; TCRdb keeps in-frame clones, though not all of them. The sample yields 9,500 to 15,000 clones, roughly 93% seen once. This CDR3 has 13 amino acids. Per the germline V gene, CDR1 is MNHEY and CDR2 is SVGAGI. The ends lost 6 bases at V and 6 bases at J; junction bases unmatched: 4. This clone was found once. The V and J genes are TRBV6-5 and TRBJ2-1; 8 bases align to TRBD1. Specimen: PBMCs. The source is a human donor in good health. The CDR3 nucleotides are TGTGCCAGCAGCGGACAGGGAGGCAATGAGCAGTTCTTC. Encoded protein: CASSGQGGNEQFF.